The sequence of this TCR beta chain was determined in a study of T cell changes during pregnancy in multiple sclerosis. Assay: immunoSEQ multiplex PCR; the TCRdb copy retains only in-frame clones and omits some. The sample lists around 80,000 clones; 90% to 95% were seen once. Sequenced here: peripheral blood, sampled in the second trimester of pregnancy. This TCR was sampled from a female donor in good health, enrolled as a control in a pregnancy study.

CDR3 sequence (DNA): TGTGCCTGGAGTGCGGGACAGGGGGGATATAAGCCCCAGCATTTT. This sequence encodes CAWSAGQGGYKPQHF. The chain uses TRBV30 and TRBJ1-5, with 11 bases fitting TRBD1. The germline CDR1 and CDR2 sequences are GTSNPN and SVGIG (reference sequence). Trimming at V came to 1 base and at J to 8 bases, leaving 7 bases not matched to a gene. CDR3 size: 15 residues.